Listed below are T cell receptor beta chains from one sample, sequenced in a study of cytomegalovirus exposure and HLA in healthy donors. Assay used: immunoSEQ multiplex PCR; TCRdb lists only in-frame clones, some missing. The table has under 150,000 clones, roughly 90% seen once. The sample comprised PBMCs. The receptors here all came from a woman aged 18-29 years in good health and CMV-seronegative. Each CDR3 is given without its conserved first and last residue. The order of the fields is CDR3 length, V gene, CDR3 protein.

cdr3_length: 13
v_call: TRBV28
cdr3_aa: ASSLPGQGIYEQY

cdr3_length: 13
v_call: TRBV28
cdr3_aa: ASSLSGGENQPQH

cdr3_length: 12
v_call: TRBV29-1
cdr3_aa: SVKVTGGNLGAF

cdr3_length: 13
v_call: TRBV28
cdr3_aa: ASSLLRGPEEKLF

cdr3_length: 17
v_call: TRBV27
cdr3_aa: ASSYSHSTSGGATDTQY

cdr3_length: 16
v_call: TRBV19
cdr3_aa: ASSKGLAGGPRGNEQF

cdr3_length: 12
v_call: TRBV7-9
cdr3_aa: ASSLVAGSYEQY

cdr3_length: 12
v_call: TRBV6-1
cdr3_aa: ASSEVPPTDTQY

cdr3_length: 11
v_call: TRBV18
cdr3_aa: ASSPFPDTEAF

cdr3_length: 12
v_call: TRBV27
cdr3_aa: ASSFVPETGELF

cdr3_length: 15
v_call: TRBV9
cdr3_aa: ASKHSGTTNNNQPQH

cdr3_length: 13
v_call: TRBV5-1
cdr3_aa: ASSLGGTSTDTQY

cdr3_length: 12
v_call: TRBV25-1
cdr3_aa: ASSHRGSTDTQY

cdr3_length: 16
v_call: TRBV30
cdr3_aa: AWRTGTSRDLRPYEQY

cdr3_length: 14
v_call: TRBV28
cdr3_aa: ASSSPPGTGGYGYT

cdr3_length: 11
v_call: TRBV28
cdr3_aa: AHQRRGRQPQH

cdr3_length: 12
v_call: TRBV5-8
cdr3_aa: ASSWTGAKNIQY

cdr3_length: 11
v_call: TRBV18
cdr3_aa: ASSPPVLGAIY

cdr3_length: 14
v_call: TRBV7-2
cdr3_aa: ASSLELAGVMETQY

cdr3_length: 13
v_call: TRBV5-1
cdr3_aa: ASSPQGTGPYEQY